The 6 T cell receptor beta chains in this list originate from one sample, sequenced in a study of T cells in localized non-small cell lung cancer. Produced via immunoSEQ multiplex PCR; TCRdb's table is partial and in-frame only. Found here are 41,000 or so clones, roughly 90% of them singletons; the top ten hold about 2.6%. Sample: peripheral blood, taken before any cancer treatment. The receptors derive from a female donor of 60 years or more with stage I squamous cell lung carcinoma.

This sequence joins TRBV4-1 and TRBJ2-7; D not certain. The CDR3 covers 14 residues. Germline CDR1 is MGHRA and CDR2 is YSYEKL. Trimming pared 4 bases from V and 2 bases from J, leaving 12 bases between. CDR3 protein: CASSRPQETYEQYF. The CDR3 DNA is TGCGCCAGCAGCCGGCCGCAGGAGACCTACGAGCAGTACTTC.

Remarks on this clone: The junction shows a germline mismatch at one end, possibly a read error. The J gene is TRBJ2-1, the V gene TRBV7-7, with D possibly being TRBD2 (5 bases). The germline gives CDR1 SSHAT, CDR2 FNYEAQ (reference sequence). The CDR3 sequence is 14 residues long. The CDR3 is CASSLGREHNEQFF. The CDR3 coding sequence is TGTGCTAGCAGCTTAGGACGGGAACACAATGAGCAGTTCTTC.

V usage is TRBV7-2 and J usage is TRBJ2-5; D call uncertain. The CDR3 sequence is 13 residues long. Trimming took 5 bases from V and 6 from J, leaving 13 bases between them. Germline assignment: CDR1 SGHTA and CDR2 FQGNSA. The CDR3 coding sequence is TGTGCCAGCAGCCGAGACCTCTCCCAGACCCAGTACTTC. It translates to CASSRDLSQTQYF. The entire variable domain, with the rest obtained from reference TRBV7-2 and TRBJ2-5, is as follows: GAGVSQSPSNKVTEKGKDVELRCDPISGHTALYWYRQSLGQGLEFLIYFQGNSAPDKSGLPSDRFSAERTGGSVSTLTIQRTQQEDSAVYLCASSRDLSQTQYFGPGTRLLVL.

The CDR3 spells CASRRRDEQYF. The CDR3 region has the DNA TGTGCCAGCAGACGCAGGGACGAGCAGTACTTC. The chain is built from TRBV6-5 and TRBJ2-7; D is possibly TRBD1 (5 bases). The CDR3 has 11 amino acids. Germline V gene sequence: CDR1 MNHEY, CDR2 SVGAGI. Trimming cost V 6 bases and J 5 bases, with 8 bases left between them.

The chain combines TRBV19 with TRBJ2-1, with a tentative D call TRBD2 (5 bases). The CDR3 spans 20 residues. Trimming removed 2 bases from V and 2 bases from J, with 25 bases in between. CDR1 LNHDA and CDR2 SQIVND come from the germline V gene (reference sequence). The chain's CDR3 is CASSIPKGGGPAYPYNEQFF. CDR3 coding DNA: TGTGCCAGTAGTATACCAAAAGGAGGCGGGCCCGCGTATCCCTACAATGAGCAGTTCTTC.

The CDR3 region is CASSLARRSDTEAFF. For the CDR3, the DNA is TGTGCCAGCAGCTTGGCACGGAGGTCGGACACTGAAGCTTTCTTT. J is TRBJ1-1 and V is TRBV5-4; D gene uncertain. CDR1 is SGHNT, CDR2 YYREEE, per germline (reference sequence). V dropped 0 bases and J dropped 3 bases, with 12 bases sitting between them. The CDR3 has 15 residues.